The entry below describes one T cell receptor beta chain. Its target is not known. TCRdb's table, derived via immunoSEQ multiplex PCR, lists solely in-frame clones and lacks some. The sample gives around 67,000 clones, roughly nine tenths of which show up once; around 2.2% is in the top ten. The sample comes from a study of OX40 agonist ivuxolimab in advanced cancers. Germline-derived CDR1 and CDR2 are MRHNA and SNTAGT. There are 15 residues in the CDR3. The germline V and J ends were trimmed by 4 bases and 0 bases, with 11 bases remaining between them. Study-level results: The study found that CD8+ T cells averaged more expanded clones than CD4+. Normalized expansion of T-cell clones was also low for some nonresponders.

V usage is TRBV6-4 and J usage is TRBJ2-3; weak D call: TRBD1 (6 bases). The source of this sequence is an adult with an advanced solid tumor such as melanoma, head and neck, liver or kidney cancer. The sample in question was CD4+ or CD8+ T cells sorted from blood, obtained in a trial of the OX40 agonist ivuxolimab. The CDR3 region is CASSGGPGSTDTQYF. The CDR3, as DNA: TGTGCCAGCAGTGGGGGGCCTGGGAGCACAGATACGCAGTATTTT.